The 32 T cell receptor beta chains given below trace back to one sample, sequenced in a study of blood T cells in healthy people across ages. Alongside a J-beta primer mix, a sample-barcoded 5' primer served in a second PCR lasting about 7 to 11 cycles. TCRdb ran MiXCR on the 5' RACE reads and lists one entry per CDR3 protein. The sample yields about 1.7 million distinct CDR3 sequences, 28% seen once. Source material: blood. Receptors originate from a woman in her twenties or thirties in good health.

V usage is TRBV5-1 and J usage is TRBJ2-3, with TRBD1 as a possible D gene (6 bases). This CDR3 has 15 residues. From germline, CDR1 is SGHRS and CDR2 YFSETQ. V lost 3 bases and J 5 bases, leaving 16 bases between the germline ends. This chain's CDR3 is CASSYSQGFVDTQYF. CDR3 in DNA: TGCGCCAGCAGCTACTCACAGGGTTTCGTAGATACGCAGTATTTT.

This clonotype came up many times. The rearrangement joins TRBV29-1 to TRBJ1-2; no reliable D call. Trimming left V 4 bases short and J 6 bases short, with 6 bases between. This CDR3 contains 10 residues. CDR1 and CDR2 from the germline V gene are SQVTM and ANQGSEA. CDR3 DNA: TGCAGCGTTGTGTCGAATGGCTACACCTTC. It yields the protein CSVVSNGYTF.

Note on this clonotype: An end of the junction differs from the germline gene, which may be a read error. The V gene is TRBV29-1, the J gene TRBJ2-7, with D possibly being TRBD2 (6 bases). The germline V gene has CDR1 SQVTM and CDR2 ANQGSEA. This CDR3 comprises 14 residues. CDR3 loop: CSVDRDGSSYKQYF. The CDR3 nucleotides read TGCAGCGTTGACCGGGACGGGAGCTCCTACAAGCAGTACTTC.

This clonotype showed up just a few times. The rearrangement links TRBV27 to TRBJ2-5; maybe TRBD2 (6 bases). The J call may be in error: the DNA end matches TRBJ2-7 better. The CDR3 loop spans 15 amino acids. Per germline, CDR1 MNHEY and CDR2 SMNVEV (reference sequence). The CDR3 nucleotides read TGTGCCAGCAGTTTAAACGGGGGTGTCCTACGCGAGCAGTACTTC. This gives the protein CASSLNGGVLREQYF.

V usage is TRBV21-1 and J usage is TRBJ1-5; the table calls TRBD1, which could not be checked here. TRBV21-1 is termed a pseudogene. The CDR3 has 13 residues. CDR3 nucleotide sequence: TGTGCCAGCGCCTTACAGGGGGGACAGCCCCAGCATTTT. It is translated as CASALQGGQPQHF.

J is TRBJ1-1 and V is TRBV19, with 9 nucleotides matching TRBD1. The germline CDR1 and CDR2 sequences are LNHDA and SQIVND (reference sequence). The junction had 12 bases not matched to a gene; V was cut back by 11 bases and J by 5 bases. The length of the CDR3 is 14 residues. The CDR3 DNA reads TGTGCCGTAAGGGACAGGGCGATTTGGACTGAAGCTTTCTTT. Residues: CAVRDRAIWTEAFF.

This clonotype was observed a few times. This chain joins TRBV9 and TRBJ1-5; D is undetermined. Germline loops: CDR1 SGDLS, CDR2 YYNGEE. V shed 0 bases and J shed 1 base, with 8 bases lying between them. CDR3 size: 15 residues. The CDR3 sequence: CASSVDGYSNQPQHF. The DNA for the CDR3 is TGTGCCAGCAGCGTAGATGGGTACAGCAATCAGCCCCAGCATTTT.

There are many counts of this clonotype. This chain links TRBV7-2 with TRBJ2-5; D possibly matches TRBD1 or TRBD2 (5 bases each). The CDR3 has 14 amino acids. The germline CDR1 and CDR2 sequences are SGHTA and FQGNSA. The V end was cut by 6 bases, the J end by 1 base, with 12 bases between. The CDR3 here is CASRPGRIQETQYF. CDR3 in DNA: TGTGCCAGCAGGCCGGGACGGATCCAAGAGACCCAGTACTTC.

This clonotype was seen ten or more times. The chain couples TRBV7-8 to TRBJ2-3, with 9 bases matching TRBD2. V lost 5 bases and J lost 0; bases outside the gene matches: 6. The CDR3 has 16 residues. Germline-derived CDR1 and CDR2 are SGHVS and FQNEAQ. The CDR3 is CASSPWTSASTDTQYF. DNA of the CDR3: TGTGCCAGCAGCCCCTGGACTAGCGCTAGCACAGATACGCAGTATTTT.

This clonotype was counted at least ten times. The chain links TRBV24-1 to TRBJ2-1; D is unclear. This CDR3 comprises 12 residues. The V gene lost 4 bases and the J gene lost 5 bases, with 5 bases spanning the gap. CDR1 and CDR2 (germline): KGHDR, SFDVKD. CDR3 protein: CATSESNNEQFF. DNA of the CDR3: TGTGCCACCAGTGAGTCCAACAATGAGCAGTTCTTC.

Only a few counts were recorded for this clonotype. This rearrangement joins TRBV10-2 to TRBJ2-5; D is ambiguous. The CDR3 is made up of 13 amino acids. The V gene lost 6 bases and the J gene lost 4 bases, with 12 bases spanning the gap. Germline V gene data show CDR1 as WSHSY and CDR2 as SAAADI. The CDR3 DNA sequence: TGCGCCAGCAGCATTAGTTGGGGAGAGACCCAGTACTTC. Amino acid sequence: CASSISWGETQYF.

The J gene is TRBJ2-1, the V gene TRBV4-1, with 9 bases fitting TRBD1. CDR3 size: 19 residues. Germline CDR1 is MGHRA and CDR2 is YSYEKL. V gave up 3 bases and J gave up 5 bases; unmatched junction bases: 17. The CDR3 here is CASSQGLVSRDRDHNEQFF. Here the CDR3 DNA reads TGCGCCAGCAGCCAGGGTTTAGTATCCCGGGACAGGGACCACAATGAGCAGTTCTTC.

Worth noting for this clonotype: This sequence may be a read error, since a much larger clone differs from it by one base. V gene TRBV12-3 or TRBV12-4 combines with J gene TRBJ2-1; D is ambiguous. Trimming cost V 6 bases and J 10 bases, with 16 bases left between them. The CDR3 totals 13 residues. The CDR3: CASSTDIANEQFF. The DNA for the CDR3 is TGTGCCAGCAGCACCGACATCGCTAACGAGCAGTTCTTC.

Details on this clonotype: A much bigger clone sits one base away, suggesting this may be a read error. The chain joins TRBV24-1 to TRBJ2-4; 9 bases fit TRBD1. CDR1 is KGHDR, CDR2 SFDVKD, per germline. This CDR3 has 14 amino acids. V was pared by 7 bases and J by 13 bases, with 13 bases of the junction left unmatched. Here the CDR3 reads CATRDGQGHREQYF. The CDR3 DNA sequence: TGTGCCACCAGGGACGGACAGGGGCATAGGGAGCAGTACTTC.

Remarks on this clonotype: Being one base from a much bigger clone, this may be a read error. The V and J genes are TRBV7-9 and TRBJ2-1; 7 bases line up with TRBD1. Per the germline V gene, CDR1 is SEHNR and CDR2 is FQNEAQ (reference sequence). The CDR3 has 12 residues. With V trimmed by 8 bases and J by 10 bases, 8 bases remained unmatched. The CDR3 region has the DNA TGTGCCAGCGGCCCCTCGACAGGGGAGCAGTTCTTC. Its protein product is CASGPSTGEQFF.

This clonotype was counted only a few times. An end of the junction differs from the germline gene, which may be a read error. This chain connects TRBV14 to TRBJ1-1; D is unclear. Germline values: CDR1 SGHDN, CDR2 FVKESK. The CDR3 contains 14 residues. The CDR3 coding sequence is TGTGCCAGCAGCCCAGGCCAGTCCAACACTGGAGCTTTCTTT. It yields the protein CASSPGQSNTGAFF.

The table lists this clonotype with many counts. J is TRBJ2-5 and V is TRBV12-3 or TRBV12-4, with a possible D match to TRBD2 (6 bases). The CDR3 consists of 17 residues. V shed 3 bases and J shed 3 bases, with 20 bases lying between them. The CDR3 spells CASSFIGGAKKEETQYF. The CDR3 DNA reads as TGTGCCAGCAGTTTCATCGGAGGGGCCAAGAAAGAAGAGACCCAGTACTTC.

This clonotype was recorded a few times. The gene calls are TRBV10-3 and TRBJ2-3; D is unclear. The CDR3 spans 13 residues. V was clipped by 3 bases and J by 6 bases, with 10 bases between them. Germline V gene lookup returns CDR1 ENHRY and CDR2 SYGVKD. The CDR3 is CAISEETRDTQYF. The DNA for the CDR3 is TGTGCCATCAGTGAAGAAACCCGGGATACGCAGTATTTT.

For this clonotype: The junction shows a germline mismatch at one end, possibly a read error. The chain has TRBV5-1 and TRBJ2-6, with a tentative D call TRBD1 (5 bases). The CDR3 contains 17 residues. Germline lookup yields CDR1 SGHRS and CDR2 YFSETQ. As DNA, the CDR3 is TGCGCCGGCAGTTATCCGTCAGGGCGGTCTGGGGCCAACGTCCTGACTTTC. It specifies CAGSYPSGRSGANVLTF.

Remarks on this clonotype: With a much larger clone just one base away, this may be a read error. V is TRBV6-6 and J is TRBJ2-7, with TRBD2 identical over 12 bases. This CDR3 contains 15 residues. Per the germline V gene, CDR1 is MNHNY and CDR2 is SVGAGI (reference sequence). V lost 6 bases to trimming and J lost 7 bases; unmatched junction nucleotides: 10. This CDR3 is CASSPGLAGSNEQYF. Here the CDR3 DNA reads TGTGCCAGCAGCCCAGGACTAGCGGGGTCCAATGAGCAGTACTTC.

The genes are TRBV6-1 and TRBJ1-4; D remains ambiguous. Trimming left V 1 base short and J 6 bases short, with 6 bases between. Germline CDR1 reads MNHNS; CDR2 reads SASEGT. CDR3 size: 13 residues. The CDR3 nucleotides are TGTGCCAGCAGTGAAGTCGTTGATGAAAAACTGTTTTTT. As protein: CASSEVVDEKLFF.

This clonotype was seen a few times. The chain joins TRBV28 to TRBJ1-6; 8 nucleotides agree with TRBD1. Losses at the gene ends were 2 bases for V and 7 bases for J; bases not matched to a gene: 7. Per the germline V gene, CDR1 is MDHEN and CDR2 is SYDVKM. The CDR3 sequence is 16 residues long. The CDR3 reads CASSLSRGRRNSPLHF. The CDR3 region has the DNA TGTGCCAGCAGTTTAAGCAGGGGGCGAAGAAATTCACCCCTCCACTTT. Drawing the rest from reference TRBV28 and TRBJ1-6, the complete variable domain is DVKVTQSSRYLVKRTGEKVFLECVQDMDHENMFWYRQDPGLGLRLIYFSYDVKMKEKGDIPEGYSVSREKKERFSLILESASTNQTSMYLCASSLSRGRRNSPLHFGNGTRLTVT.

A single count supports this clonotype. At one end the junction does not follow the germline gene, possibly because of a read error. The chain employs TRBV18 and TRBJ2-2, with TRBD1 matching 8 bases. CDR1 and CDR2 from the germline V gene are KGHSH and LQKENI. The CDR3 loop spans 13 amino acids. In DNA, the CDR3 is TGTGCCGGCTCACCGGACAGGGCCGAACGGCTGTTTTTT. Amino acids: CAGSPDRAERLFF.

This clonotype has just a few counts. V gene TRBV7-9 combines with J gene TRBJ2-7; 8 nucleotides line up with TRBD2. The germline V gene encodes CDR1 SEHNR and CDR2 FQNEAQ (reference sequence). The CDR3 spans 14 residues. Trimming cost V 5 bases and J 4 bases; bases outside gene matches: 7. Written as DNA, the CDR3 is TGTGCCAGCAGCACGCGGGAGGCGTCGTACGAGCAGTACTTC. Translated, it gives CASSTREASYEQYF.

V and J are TRBV6-2 or TRBV6-3 and TRBJ1-2, with 7 bases matching TRBD1. CDR3 length equals 15 residues. Germline V gene lookup returns CDR1 MNHEY and CDR2 SVGEGT. V shed 5 bases, J shed 6 bases, and the junction held 12 bases outside the gene matches. CDR3 in DNA: TGTGCCAGCAGTAATACCCGGACAGGTTCGCATGGCTACACCTTC. The encoded protein is CASSNTRTGSHGYTF.

The chain is built from TRBV11-2 and TRBJ2-7; tentatively, D is TRBD2 (5 bases). This CDR3 has 13 amino acids. The germline V gene has CDR1 SGHAT and CDR2 FQNNGV. Trimming removed 3 bases from V and 5 bases from J, with 11 bases in between. The CDR3 region has the DNA TGTGCCAGCAGCTTCCGAGGGTGGGACGAGCAGTACTTC. This sequence encodes CASSFRGWDEQYF.

This clonotype was observed many times. This chain links TRBV9 with TRBJ2-4; D tentatively fits TRBD1 or TRBD2 (5 bases each). The CDR3 has 13 amino acids. The V gene lost 0 bases and the J gene lost 8 bases, with 9 bases spanning the gap. Germline V CDR1 and CDR2: SGDLS, YYNGEE. CDR3 nucleotides: TGTGCCAGCAGCGTAGCCGGGGCGGACATTCAGTACTTC. It codes for CASSVAGADIQYF.

The genes are TRBV20-1 and TRBJ1-5, with D tentatively TRBD1 (6 bases). The CDR3 totals 16 residues. Per the germline V gene, CDR1 is DFQATT and CDR2 is SNEGSKA (reference sequence). Trimming stripped 0 bases from V and 4 bases from J, with 16 bases between. The CDR3 coding sequence is TGCAGTGCTAGAGATTCGGCCGGAGGGGGAAATCAGCCCCAGCATTTT. Protein: CSARDSAGGGNQPQHF.

This chain uses TRBV30 with TRBJ1-2; D is unclear. From germline, CDR1 is GTSNPN and CDR2 SVGIG (reference sequence). Trimming cost V 3 bases and J 9 bases, with 11 bases left between them. CDR3 length: 11 amino acids. The CDR3 nucleotides read TGTGCCTGGAGGATGACGTTCAGCTACACCTTC. The encoded protein is CAWRMTFSYTF. The entire variable domain, with the rest obtained from reference TRBV30 and TRBJ1-2, is as follows: SQTIHQWPATLVQPVGSPLSLECTVEGTSNPNLYWYRQAAGRGLQLLFYSVGIGQISSEVPQNLSASRPQDRQFILSSKKLLLSDSGFYLCAWRMTFSYTFGSGTRLTVV.

The V and J genes are TRBV2 and TRBJ1-5; unclear D gene. CDR3 size: 14 residues. The V gene lost 8 bases and the J gene lost 2 bases, with 13 bases spanning the gap. Germline values: CDR1 SNHLY, CDR2 FYNNEI. CDR3 sequence reads: CASEVNLGNQPQHF. Written as DNA, the CDR3 is TGTGCCAGCGAGGTAAATTTGGGCAATCAGCCCCAGCATTTT.

The chain links TRBV20-1 to TRBJ2-4, with TRBD1 as a possible D gene (6 bases). The CDR3 is 14 residues long. Per the germline V gene, CDR1 is DFQATT and CDR2 is SNEGSKA (reference sequence). Trimming removed 1 base at V and 7 bases at J, with 14 bases between. CDR3 sequence reads: CSARGTENSNIQYF. Written as DNA, the CDR3 is TGCAGTGCTAGAGGGACAGAAAATTCGAACATTCAGTACTTC.

The chain couples TRBV5-1 to TRBJ2-1; 7 nucleotides align to TRBD2. V was clipped by 0 bases and J by 5 bases; unmatched bases: 5. Germline V CDR1 and CDR2: SGHRS, YFSETQ. This CDR3 has 15 amino acids. CDR3 DNA sequence: TGCGCCAGCAGCTTGGATCTAGCGGATAACAATGAGCAGTTCTTC. Translating it yields CASSLDLADNNEQFF.